One and the same sample provided the 2 T cell receptor beta chains below, sequenced in a study of cytomegalovirus exposure and HLA in healthy donors. PCR amplification relied on 60 Vbeta primers (plus 13 Jbeta primers). TCRdb keeps only in-frame clones here, not all; method: immunoSEQ multiplex PCR. Of under 130,000 clones detected, less than 75% appear once; the ten largest clones hold 11%. The material sequenced was PBMCs. Receptor source: a man aged 40-50 years in good health and CMV-seropositive.

The chain employs TRBV29-1 and TRBJ1-5; perhaps TRBD1 as D (6 bases). The CDR3 is 14 residues long. Germline V CDR1 and CDR2: SQVTM, ANQGSEA. V gave up 4 bases and J gave up 7 bases, with 17 bases separating them. CDR3 in DNA: TGCAGCGTTGGACACCCAGGGGACGAACAGCCCCAGCATTTT. Its protein is CSVGHPGDEQPQHF.

This clone has a handful of counts. The chain recombines TRBV19 with TRBJ1-1, with D unclear. The germline CDR1 and CDR2 sequences are LNHDA and SQIVND (reference sequence). The V end was cut by 5 bases, the J end by 2 bases, with 9 bases between. The CDR3 spans 13 residues. In DNA form, the CDR3 reads TGTGCCAGTAGTTTAAGCTTAAACACTGAAGCTTTCTTT. Protein: CASSLSLNTEAFF.